This section outlines one T cell receptor beta chain sequence together with its context. Its antigen is currently not known. No base quality information exists; no much larger clone differs at one position. Receptor libraries were prepared by RACE. TCRdb shows the sequencer as NextSeq 500. During library preparation, unique molecular identifiers were attached to individual cDNA molecules so that TCRs could be counted in a quantitative, reproducible way. From the authors' description of their analysis: The median number of TCRs per sample was approximately 93,000, ranging from 23,224 to 690,600. V, J and CDR3 annotation of the TCR reads was carried out using the Decombinator software suite. For PS versus PT1 abundance plots, all samples were subsampled to the same number of TCRs (28,000). TCRs were defined as expanded if absent before sensitization and observed at least eight times at the 2-week time point. TCRdb cleaned the public reads at Q25 with fastp, built clones with MiXCR and kept in-frame beta chains. Rows merge per CDR3 protein into single entries with the most common DNA and genes. It is TCRdb's table, rather than the study itself, that gives the V and J calls and clone size. The sample table shows under 40,000 distinct CDR3 sequences, and about 12% are seen once. The ten largest clonotypes hold around 1.9% of the sample.

The junction carries 18 bases between V and J, which are trimmed by 5 bases and 10 bases respectively. The germline V gene (reference sequence) yields SGHAT for CDR1 and FQDESV for CDR2. The CDR3 covers 14 residues, taking in both the cysteine and the phenylalanine. Just the 42-base CDR3 DNA is kept, in frame starting at base 1. This record comes from a study of human T cells and chemical hapten exposure (dated by TCRdb to the early 2020s). In the study overall: For sensitization, 2% DPC in acetone was applied to a 2 cm by 2 cm area of upper inner arm skin. Patients additionally received weekly therapeutic DPC doses to the scalp throughout the approximately 25-week study period. Patch testing on the upper back used Finn chambers containing 0.01% DPC, with scoring done after 6 days according to International Contact Dermatitis Research Group standards. The mostly female patient cohort included alopecia areata with under or over 50% scalp involvement, alopecia totalis and alopecia universalis. Libraries were pooled for sequencing, and per-sample TCR yields varied mainly because of small differences in library volumes within the pool. In alopecia patients, the study followed how the peripheral blood TCR repertoire changed in vivo over primary and secondary sensitization to diphenylcyclopropenone (DPC), a hapten. Blood samples were taken from patients before sensitization (week 0) and then at 2, 6 and about 24 weeks after DPC sensitization. Blood for TCR sequencing was provided by twenty-nine alopecia patients at one to four time points (pre-sensitization, 2, 6 and 24 weeks). Each blood RNA sample was used to sequence both TCR alpha and TCR beta chains.

This sample's time point label indicates: pre-sensitization, week 0. The treatment or condition label on this specimen signifies: therapeutic diphenylcyclopropenone sensitization with weekly scalp DPC. Total RNA was isolated from unfractionated whole blood collected in Tempus Blood RNA tubes. Blood at each patch-test visit was drawn before the patch test was applied. To be eligible, patients had to be aged 18 to 70, diagnosed with alopecia and judged suitable for DPC therapy, while pregnant patients were excluded. Broader findings and caveats from the paper: A positive correlation was found between the number of PT1 expanded TCRs and patch test score, with significance reached at thresholds 8, 16 and 32 but not 4. Compared with pre-sensitization or healthy control sets, expanded TCRs formed significantly more large CDR3 similarity clusters, which is consistent with antigen-driven responses. After repeated subsampling, the strength of the expansion versus patch-test correlation and the threshold at which it became significant changed. Because all patients had alopecia, a presumed autoimmune disease, the immune response of the patients might differ from that of healthy individuals. No change with DPC sensitization was found in the number of TCRs above 1 in 1000 frequency, and no evidence of global repertoire structure alterations was found.

In this chain, TRBV11-1 is recombined with TRBJ2-1; the D gene could be TRBD1 or TRBD2, each one agreeing over 5 bases. The source of this sequence is a woman aged 40 to 50 with alopecia areata. Some clones in this sample may be carry-over from other donors' samples. The specimen comprised whole blood, sampled in connection with sensitization to the hapten diphenylcyclopropenone (DPC). CDR3 loop: CASSPTHVRDEQFF. In nucleotide form, the sequence is TGTGCCAGCAGCCCGACCCACGTGAGGGACGAGCAGTTCTTC.